Listed below are T cell receptor beta chains from one sample, sequenced in a study of read filtering for tumor transcriptome and immune sequencing. TCRdb re-analysed the reads in MiXCR, keeping a single row per CDR3 protein. The top ten clones hold roughly two fifths of a sample with about 50,000 distinct CDR3 sequences, around 20% of them seen once. The sequenced sample was a population of CD138-negative cells sorted from bone marrow. The receptors come from a donor over 35 with multiple myeloma. Each CDR3 is given with its conserved first and last residue. Each record gives: clone size, D gene, J gene, V gene, CDR3 DNA, CDR3 protein. The D gene is left open where the match is weak. A clone size is listed for some rows: how often the clone was seen (once, few, many), or a class if it is expanded.

clone_size: many; d_call: -; j_call: TRBJ2-1; v_call: TRBV4-1; cdr3_nt: TGCGCCAGCAGCCGACCCCTTCAAACCTACAATGAGCAGTTCTTC; cdr3_aa: CASSRPLQTYNEQFF
clone_size: few; d_call: TRBD1; j_call: TRBJ2-7; v_call: TRBV27; cdr3_nt: TGTGCCAGCAGTTTAAGTTACGGGACAGGGGGCTACGAGCAGTACTTC; cdr3_aa: CASSLSYGTGGYEQYF
clone_size: many; d_call: TRBD2; j_call: TRBJ2-2; v_call: TRBV30; cdr3_nt: TGTGCCTGGAGTGTTTCCAGACTAGCGGGAGAGTTCGGGGAGCTGTTTTTT; cdr3_aa: CAWSVSRLAGEFGELFF
clone_size: many; d_call: TRBD2; j_call: TRBJ2-1; v_call: TRBV28; cdr3_nt: TGTGCCAGCAGTCCCCCAAGGACTAGCGGTGGTGAGCAGTTCTTC; cdr3_aa: CASSPPRTSGGEQFF
clone_size: many; d_call: TRBD1; j_call: TRBJ2-1; v_call: TRBV29-1; cdr3_nt: TGCAGCGTTCCATCCCGACAGGGGGCGTACAATGAGCAGTTCTTC; cdr3_aa: CSVPSRQGAYNEQFF
clone_size: many; d_call: -; j_call: TRBJ1-5; v_call: TRBV12-3/TRBV12-4; cdr3_nt: TGTGCCAGCAGTCCGCCTTATCCCAATCAGCCCCAGCATTTT; cdr3_aa: CASSPPYPNQPQHF
clone_size: many; d_call: -; j_call: TRBJ2-1; v_call: TRBV10-3; cdr3_nt: TGTGCCATCAGTGAGTCGGAGAACAGGGTGAAGGATGAGCAGTTCTTC; cdr3_aa: CAISESENRVKDEQFF
clone_size: -; d_call: -; j_call: TRBJ2-1; v_call: TRBV29-1; cdr3_nt: TGCAGCGTTGAAGAGAACCTCGGGCCAGAGCGGGTGTCTCTCAATGAGCAGTTCTTC; cdr3_aa: CSVEENLGPERVSLNEQFF
clone_size: many; d_call: -; j_call: TRBJ1-4; v_call: TRBV7-9; cdr3_nt: TGTGCCAGCAGCGACGATGAAAAACTGTTTTTT; cdr3_aa: CASSDDEKLFF
clone_size: many; d_call: -; j_call: TRBJ1-1; v_call: TRBV5-1; cdr3_nt: TGCGCCAGCAGCTTGTTGGGGAGCAATAGGGACACTGAAGCTTTCTTT; cdr3_aa: CASSLLGSNRDTEAFF
clone_size: many; d_call: TRBD2; j_call: TRBJ2-1; v_call: TRBV18; cdr3_nt: TGTGCCAGCTCACCGCCTAGCGGCTCCTACAATGAGCAGTTCTTC; cdr3_aa: CASSPPSGSYNEQFF
clone_size: many; d_call: TRBD2; j_call: TRBJ2-1; v_call: TRBV29-1; cdr3_nt: TGCAGCGTTCAGACTAGCGGGAGAAATGAGCAGTTCTTC; cdr3_aa: CSVQTSGRNEQFF
clone_size: many; d_call: TRBD1; j_call: TRBJ2-2; v_call: TRBV12-3/TRBV12-4; cdr3_nt: TGTGCCAGCAGTATCCGACAGGGTAGGACCGGGGAGCTGTTTTTT; cdr3_aa: CASSIRQGRTGELFF
clone_size: many; d_call: -; j_call: TRBJ2-2; v_call: TRBV20-1; cdr3_nt: TGCAGTGCTAGAGATAGGAACACCGGGGAGCTGTTTTTT; cdr3_aa: CSARDRNTGELFF
clone_size: many; d_call: -; j_call: TRBJ2-1; v_call: TRBV9; cdr3_nt: TGTGCCAGCAGCGTAGCTGCGGGGACCTACAATGAGCAGTTCTTC; cdr3_aa: CASSVAAGTYNEQFF
clone_size: many; d_call: -; j_call: TRBJ2-5; v_call: TRBV28; cdr3_nt: TGTGCCAGCAGTTTATCCGGACGGATACAAGAGACCCAGTACTTC; cdr3_aa: CASSLSGRIQETQYF